The clone carrying this TCR beta chain has a count of ten or more. These data are taken from a study of blood T cell repertoires in COVID-19. At the level of the study: The origin of the acute and convalescent COVID-19 samples was the United States, Italy and Spain.

The CDR3 spans 15 residues. Germline CDR1 SGHTA, CDR2 FQGNSA. Trimming pared 5 bases from V and 2 bases from J, leaving 15 bases between. Methods used by the authors: Quantification of nucleated cells was approximated via reference gene primer amplification. The repertoire was sequenced with immunoSEQ multiplex PCR; TCRdb's copy has only in-frame clones and lacks some. D and trimming come from the DNA, and the V and J calls and clone size come from that table. This table has 100,000 to 150,000 clones, around 88% appearing once. The sample taken for sequencing was peripheral blood. This sequence joins TRBV7-2 and TRBJ2-5, with D perhaps TRBD1 (7 bases). This clonotype was sampled from a woman between 45 and 60 years old with active or convalescent COVID-19. The chain's CDR3 is CASSLRTGGQETQYF. CDR3 coding DNA: TGTGCCAGCAGCCTGCGGACAGGAGGGCAAGAGACCCAGTACTTC. The variable domain in full, completed from reference TRBV7-2 and TRBJ2-5, reads GAGVSQSPSNKVTEKGKDVELRCDPISGHTALYWYRQSLGQGLEFLIYFQGNSAPDKSGLPSDRFSAERTGGSVSTLTIQRTQQEDSAVYLCASSLRTGGQETQYFGPGTRLLVL.